Listed here are 10 T cell receptor beta chains from one sample, sequenced in a study of blood T cell repertoires in COVID-19. Here immunoSEQ multiplex PCR was the method, and the copy in TCRdb shows in-frame clones only, minus some. This sample has approximately 68,000 clones, with 70% to 90% found just once. The specimen sequenced was peripheral blood. The receptors originated from a man aged 65 to 79 with active or convalescent COVID-19.

CDR3 DNA sequence: TGTGCCAGTAGTAGGACAGGGACCACTGAAGCTTTCTTT. It yields the protein CASSRTGTTEAFF. The chain recombines TRBV19 with TRBJ1-1, with TRBD1 matching 8 bases. The length of the CDR3 is 13 residues. Germline-derived CDR1 and CDR2 are LNHDA and SQIVND (reference sequence). The V segment lost 4 bases and the J segment 4 bases; nucleotides outside the gene matches: 2.

The genes are TRBV5-5 and TRBJ2-6, with D possibly being TRBD1 (6 bases). Germline V CDR1 and CDR2: SGHKS, YYEKEE (reference sequence). V lost 0 bases and J lost 0, with 10 bases in between. This CDR3 spans 17 amino acids. The CDR3 sequence is CASSLGQALSGANVLTF. CDR3 DNA sequence: TGTGCCAGCAGCTTGGGACAGGCCCTCTCTGGGGCCAACGTCCTGACTTTC.

This chain connects TRBV28 to TRBJ2-1; 10 bases align to TRBD1. Germline CDR1 and CDR2: MDHEN and SYDVKM. This CDR3 is 15 amino acids long. The trim removed 5 bases at V and 8 bases at J, leaving 9 bases unmatched. This CDR3 is CASSTPGQGRDEQFF. Here the CDR3 DNA reads TGTGCCAGCAGTACCCCGGGACAGGGGAGGGATGAGCAGTTCTTC.

This rearrangement joins TRBV12-5 to TRBJ2-7, with 9 bases matching TRBD2. The CDR3 is 21 amino acids. V shed 3 bases, J shed 2 bases, and the junction held 23 bases outside the gene matches. Germline lookup yields CDR1 LGHNT and CDR2 FRNRAP. The DNA for the CDR3 is TGTGCTAGTGGTTTTGGGGCCGGGAGGGGGACTAGCTATATCCCGGCCTACGAGCAGTACTTC. It yields the protein CASGFGAGRGTSYIPAYEQYF.

The chain joins TRBV6-5 to TRBJ2-7, with D uncertain. V was shortened by 6 bases and J by 6 bases, with 15 bases between the two germline ends. Germline lookup yields CDR1 MNHEY and CDR2 SVGAGI. The CDR3 is made up of 13 amino acids. CDR3: CASRDTAFAEQYF. CDR3 DNA sequence: TGTGCCAGCAGAGACACGGCTTTTGCCGAGCAGTACTTC.

This clone was found a few times. The chain is built from TRBV30 and TRBJ1-3; D is uncertain. Trimming shortened V by 8 bases and J by 2 bases, and 10 bases separated the two germline ends. CDR3 length equals 12 residues. CDR1 is GTSNPN and CDR2 is SVGIG in the germline V gene (reference sequence). CDR3: CARLVTGNTIYF. CDR3 nucleotides: TGTGCCCGGTTGGTGACTGGAAACACCATATATTTT.

The genes are TRBV7-9 and TRBJ1-1; tentatively, D is TRBD1 (5 bases). V lost 5 bases to trimming and J lost 3 bases, with 16 bases between them. The CDR3 contains 15 residues. Germline loops: CDR1 SEHNR, CDR2 FQNEAQ (reference sequence). Here the CDR3 DNA reads TGTGCCAGCAGCCCATTAGGGGTGACATACACTGAAGCTTTCTTT. Protein: CASSPLGVTYTEAFF.

This rearrangement joins TRBV11-1 to TRBJ1-4, with D unclear. V was shortened by 6 bases and J by 8 bases, with 13 bases between the two germline ends. The CDR3 extends over 13 amino acids. CDR1 is SGHAT, CDR2 FQDESV, per germline (reference sequence). The CDR3 here is CASRLRFGEKLFF. CDR3 sequence (DNA): TGTGCCAGCAGACTACGTTTTGGGGAAAAACTGTTTTTT.

The chain couples TRBV6-4 to TRBJ2-7, with unresolved D. In germline, CDR1 is MRHNA, CDR2 SNTAGT. This CDR3 is built from 11 residues. Trimming left V 5 bases short and J 2 bases short, with 4 bases between. The CDR3 region has the DNA TGTGCCAGCAGTCCTACCTACGAGCAGTACTTC. Protein product: CASSPTYEQYF.

This clone showed up just once. The V call is TRBV4-2, the J call TRBJ2-2, with TRBD2 as a possible D gene (6 bases). The CDR3 totals 16 residues. V dropped 1 base and J dropped 6 bases, with 15 bases sitting between them. Germline assignment: CDR1 LGHNA and CDR2 YNFKEQ. CDR3 loop: CASSQGAVGGSGELFF. DNA of the CDR3: TGTGCCAGCAGCCAAGGGGCGGTGGGGGGATCCGGGGAGCTGTTTTTT.